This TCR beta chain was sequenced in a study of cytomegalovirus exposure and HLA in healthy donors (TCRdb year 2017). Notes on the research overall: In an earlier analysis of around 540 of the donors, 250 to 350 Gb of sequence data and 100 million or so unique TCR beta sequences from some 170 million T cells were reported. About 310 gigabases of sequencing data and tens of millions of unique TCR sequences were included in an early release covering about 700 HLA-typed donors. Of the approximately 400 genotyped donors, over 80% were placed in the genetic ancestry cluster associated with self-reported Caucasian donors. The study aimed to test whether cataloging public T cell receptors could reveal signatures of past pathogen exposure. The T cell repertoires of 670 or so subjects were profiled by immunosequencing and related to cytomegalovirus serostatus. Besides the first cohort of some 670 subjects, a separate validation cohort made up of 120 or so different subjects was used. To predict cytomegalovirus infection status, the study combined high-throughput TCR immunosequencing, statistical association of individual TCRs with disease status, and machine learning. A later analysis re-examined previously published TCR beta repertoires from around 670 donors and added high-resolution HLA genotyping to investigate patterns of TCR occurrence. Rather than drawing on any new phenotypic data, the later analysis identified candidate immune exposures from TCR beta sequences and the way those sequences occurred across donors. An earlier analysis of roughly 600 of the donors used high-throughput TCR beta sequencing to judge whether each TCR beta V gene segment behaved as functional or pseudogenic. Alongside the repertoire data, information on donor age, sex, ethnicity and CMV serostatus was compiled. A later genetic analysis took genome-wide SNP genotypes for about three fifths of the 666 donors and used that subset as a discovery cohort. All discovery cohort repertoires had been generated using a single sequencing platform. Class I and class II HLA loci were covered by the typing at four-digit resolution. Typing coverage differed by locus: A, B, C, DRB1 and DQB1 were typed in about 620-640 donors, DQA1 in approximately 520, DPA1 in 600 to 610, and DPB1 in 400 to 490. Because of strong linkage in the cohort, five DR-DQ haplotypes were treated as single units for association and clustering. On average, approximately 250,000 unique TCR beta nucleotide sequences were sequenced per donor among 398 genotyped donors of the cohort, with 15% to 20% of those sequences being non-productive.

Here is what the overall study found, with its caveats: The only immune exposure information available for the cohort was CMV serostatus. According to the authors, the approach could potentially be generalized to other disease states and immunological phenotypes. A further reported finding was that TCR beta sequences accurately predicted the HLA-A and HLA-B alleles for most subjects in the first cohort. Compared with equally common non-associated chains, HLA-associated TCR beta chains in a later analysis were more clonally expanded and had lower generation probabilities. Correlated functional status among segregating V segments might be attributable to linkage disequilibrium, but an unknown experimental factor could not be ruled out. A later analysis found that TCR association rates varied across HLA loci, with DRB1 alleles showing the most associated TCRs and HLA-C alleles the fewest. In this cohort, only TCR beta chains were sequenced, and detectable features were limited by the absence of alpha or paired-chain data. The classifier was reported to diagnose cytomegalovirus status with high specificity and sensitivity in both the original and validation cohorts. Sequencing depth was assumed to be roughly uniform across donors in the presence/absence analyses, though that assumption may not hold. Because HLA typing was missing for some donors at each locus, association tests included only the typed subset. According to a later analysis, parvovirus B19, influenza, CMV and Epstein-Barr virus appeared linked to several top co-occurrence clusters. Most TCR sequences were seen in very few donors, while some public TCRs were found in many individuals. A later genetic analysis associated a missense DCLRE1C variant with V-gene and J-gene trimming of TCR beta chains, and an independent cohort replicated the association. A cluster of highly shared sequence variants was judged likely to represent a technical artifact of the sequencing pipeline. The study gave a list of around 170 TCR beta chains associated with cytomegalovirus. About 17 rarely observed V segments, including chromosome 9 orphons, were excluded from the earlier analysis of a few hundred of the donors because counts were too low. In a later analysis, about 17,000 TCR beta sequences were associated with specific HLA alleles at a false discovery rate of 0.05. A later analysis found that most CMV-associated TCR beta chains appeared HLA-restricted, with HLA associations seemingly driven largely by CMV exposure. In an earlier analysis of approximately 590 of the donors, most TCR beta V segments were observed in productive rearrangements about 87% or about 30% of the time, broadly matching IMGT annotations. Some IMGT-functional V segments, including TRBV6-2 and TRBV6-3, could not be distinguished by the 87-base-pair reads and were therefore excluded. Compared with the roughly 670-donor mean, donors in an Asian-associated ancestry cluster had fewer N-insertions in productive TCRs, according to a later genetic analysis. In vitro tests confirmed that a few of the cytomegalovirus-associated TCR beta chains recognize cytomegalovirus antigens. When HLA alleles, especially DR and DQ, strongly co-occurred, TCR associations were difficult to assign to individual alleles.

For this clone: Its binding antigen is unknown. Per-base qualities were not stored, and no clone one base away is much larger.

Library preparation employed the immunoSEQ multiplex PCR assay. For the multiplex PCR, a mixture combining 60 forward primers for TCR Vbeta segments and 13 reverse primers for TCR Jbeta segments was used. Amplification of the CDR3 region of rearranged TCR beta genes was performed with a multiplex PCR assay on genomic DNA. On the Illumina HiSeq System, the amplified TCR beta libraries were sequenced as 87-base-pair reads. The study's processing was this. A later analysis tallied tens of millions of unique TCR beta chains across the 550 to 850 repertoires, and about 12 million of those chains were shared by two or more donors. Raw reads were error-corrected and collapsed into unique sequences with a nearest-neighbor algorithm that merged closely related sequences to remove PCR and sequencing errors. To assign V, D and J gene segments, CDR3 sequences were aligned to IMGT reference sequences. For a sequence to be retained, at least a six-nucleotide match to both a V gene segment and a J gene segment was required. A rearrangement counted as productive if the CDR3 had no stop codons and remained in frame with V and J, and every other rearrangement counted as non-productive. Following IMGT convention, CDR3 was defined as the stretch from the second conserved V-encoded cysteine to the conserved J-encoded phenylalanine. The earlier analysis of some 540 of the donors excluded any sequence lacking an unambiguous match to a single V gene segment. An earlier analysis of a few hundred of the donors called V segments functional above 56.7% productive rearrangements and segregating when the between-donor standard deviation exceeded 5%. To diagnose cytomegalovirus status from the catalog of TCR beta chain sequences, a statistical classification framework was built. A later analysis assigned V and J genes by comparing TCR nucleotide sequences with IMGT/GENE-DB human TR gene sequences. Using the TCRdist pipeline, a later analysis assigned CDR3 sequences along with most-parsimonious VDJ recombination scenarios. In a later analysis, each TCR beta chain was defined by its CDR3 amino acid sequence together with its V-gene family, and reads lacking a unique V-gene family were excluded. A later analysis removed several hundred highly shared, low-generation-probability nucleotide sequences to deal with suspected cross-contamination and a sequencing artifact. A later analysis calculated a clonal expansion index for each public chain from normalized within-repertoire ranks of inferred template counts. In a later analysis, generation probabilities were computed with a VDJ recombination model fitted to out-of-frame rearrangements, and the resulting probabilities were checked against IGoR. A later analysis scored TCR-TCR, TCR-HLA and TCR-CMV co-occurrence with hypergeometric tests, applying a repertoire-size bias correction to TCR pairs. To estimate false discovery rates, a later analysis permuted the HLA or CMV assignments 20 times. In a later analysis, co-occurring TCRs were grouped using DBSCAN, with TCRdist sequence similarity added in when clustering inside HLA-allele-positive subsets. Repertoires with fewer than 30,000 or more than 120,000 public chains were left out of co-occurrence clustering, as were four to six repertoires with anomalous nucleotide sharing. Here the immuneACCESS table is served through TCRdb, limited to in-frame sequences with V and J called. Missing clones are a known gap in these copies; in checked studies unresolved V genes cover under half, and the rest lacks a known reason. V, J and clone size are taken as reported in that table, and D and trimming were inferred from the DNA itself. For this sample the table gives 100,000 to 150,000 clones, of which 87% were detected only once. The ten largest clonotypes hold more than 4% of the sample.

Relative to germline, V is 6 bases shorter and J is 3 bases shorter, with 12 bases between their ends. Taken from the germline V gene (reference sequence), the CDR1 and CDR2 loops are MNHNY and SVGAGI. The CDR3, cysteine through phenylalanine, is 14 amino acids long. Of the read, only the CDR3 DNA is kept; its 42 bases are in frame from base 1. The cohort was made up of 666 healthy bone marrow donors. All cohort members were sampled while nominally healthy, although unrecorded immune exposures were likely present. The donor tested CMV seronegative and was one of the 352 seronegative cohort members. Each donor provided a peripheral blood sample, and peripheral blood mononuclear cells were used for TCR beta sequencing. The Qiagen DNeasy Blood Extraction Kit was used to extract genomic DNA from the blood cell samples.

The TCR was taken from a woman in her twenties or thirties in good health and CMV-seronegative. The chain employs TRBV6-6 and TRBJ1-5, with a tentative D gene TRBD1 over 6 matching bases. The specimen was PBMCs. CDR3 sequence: CASRTGQFNQPQHF. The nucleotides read TGTGCCAGCAGGACAGGACAGTTCAATCAGCCCCAGCATTTT.